The entry below gives a single T cell receptor beta chain sequence along with its context. Its antigen is not known. A read error may be the cause here, since a much bigger clone is one base away. Template switching with 5'RACE generated the TCR cDNA and added a universal primer site and UMIs. Via MiXCR, TCRdb re-called the 5' RACE reads, giving one row per CDR3 protein. The sample holds tens of thousands of distinct CDR3 sequences; roughly 7.4% are singletons and the top ten take 40%. The sample comes from a study of T cells after yellow fever vaccination. Study-level findings and limits: The bulk population could contribute abundant contaminating clonotypes to FACS-sorted repertoires. Post-booster repertoires again held most primary-vaccination clones (roughly 96% CD4, about 90% CD8).

This CDR3 has 15 amino acids. Looked up from germline, CDR1 is MNHNS and CDR2 is SASEGT. V gave up 6 bases and J gave up 5 bases; unmatched junction bases: 7. The V gene is TRBV6-1, the J gene TRBJ2-1; 10 bases fit TRBD1. The sequencing here drew on CD8+ T cells sorted from PBMCs, taken on the day of the first yellow fever vaccination. This clonotype originated in a man between 18 and 29 years old who received the YFV17D yellow fever vaccine. The CDR3 sequence is CASRRTGGTNNEQFF. The CDR3, as DNA: TGTGCCAGCAGACGGACAGGGGGAACGAACAATGAGCAGTTCTTC.